These 27 T cell receptor beta chains were all obtained from the same sample, sequenced in a study of T cell repertoires in ileal Crohn's disease. Time point indicated: neoterminal ileum biopsy at postoperative endoscopy, about 6 months after surgery. Clones were read by immunoSEQ multiplex PCR, and TCRdb kept only the in-frame ones, dropping some. The sample shows about 62,000 clones, 85% to 90% of them seen only once. Sequencing was done on a sample of ileal tissue. The receptor set was obtained from an adult with Crohn's disease.

In its sample, this clone was seen a few times. In DNA form, the CDR3 reads TGTGCCAGCAGTGAATATAACAGATTCTCCACAGATACGCAGTATTTT. Translated, it gives CASSEYNRFSTDTQYF. The chain carries TRBV6-1 and TRBJ2-3; no firm D call. V was trimmed by 2 bases and J by 2 bases, leaving 14 bases between them. The CDR3 contains 16 residues. Germline lookup yields CDR1 MNHNS and CDR2 SASEGT.

V is TRBV7-2 and J is TRBJ1-5; a weak D match, TRBD1 (5 bases). The CDR3 sequence is 15 residues long. Trimming removed 1 base at V and 4 bases at J, with 11 bases between. Germline assignment: CDR1 SGHTA and CDR2 FQGNSA. CDR3 amino acids: CASSLVIQGNQPQHF. The DNA of the CDR3 is TGTGCCAGCAGCTTAGTGATTCAGGGAAATCAGCCCCAGCATTTT.

The V gene is TRBV16, the J gene TRBJ1-6, with D unclear. The CDR3 is 12 residues long. Germline V gene lookup returns CDR1 KGHSY and CDR2 FQNENV. V lost 2 bases and J lost 13, with 9 bases in between. This chain's CDR3 is CASSQGRNPLHF. The CDR3 region has the DNA TGTGCCAGCAGCCAAGGCCGAAACCCCCTCCACTTT.

The chain recombines TRBV11-3 with TRBJ1-2; possibly TRBD1 for D (5 bases). The V gene's germline CDR1 is SGHNT and CDR2 YENEEA. The CDR3 covers 18 residues. With 5 bases removed from V and 5 bases from J, the gap between germline ends came to 27 bases. CDR3: CASSQTYRPWGVQYGYTF. The CDR3 nucleotides read TGTGCCAGCAGCCAAACGTACCGCCCGTGGGGGGTACAGTATGGCTACACCTTC.

The CDR3 DNA sequence: TGTGCCAGCAGCCTCCGCCCCTCCGAAGTCGGTACGCAGTATTTT. Residues: CASSLRPSEVGTQYF. V usage is TRBV7-2 and J usage is TRBJ2-3; D ambiguous. CDR3 length: 15 residues. Trimming stripped 5 bases from V and 8 bases from J, with 20 bases between. In germline, CDR1 is SGHTA, CDR2 FQGNSA.

This chain links TRBV5-4 with TRBJ1-1; D is perhaps TRBD1 (6 bases). V was shortened by 4 bases and J by 4 bases, with 14 bases between the two germline ends. Germline values: CDR1 SGHNT, CDR2 YYREEE (reference sequence). The CDR3 extends over 14 amino acids. CDR3 DNA: TGTGCCAGCAGCCTAGGGGGACGGGGCACTGAAGCTTTCTTT. Protein sequence: CASSLGGRGTEAFF.

V is TRBV19 and J is TRBJ1-2; 8 bases map to TRBD1. The CDR3 extends over 15 amino acids. CDR1 and CDR2 (germline): LNHDA, SQIVND (reference sequence). J lost 4 bases, V lost 1 base, and 5 bases had no gene match. Here the CDR3 DNA reads TGTGCCAGTAGTATAGGGGGGACAGGCTTCTATGGCTACACCTTC. Translating it yields CASSIGGTGFYGYTF.

The chain carries TRBV7-8 and TRBJ2-5; tentative D call: TRBD1 (5 bases). Germline CDR1 and CDR2: SGHVS and FQNEAQ. CDR3 size: 17 residues. The V end was cut by 1 base, the J end by 2 bases, with 17 bases between. For the CDR3, the DNA is TGTGCCAGCAGCTTAGGGCAGGGTCGGCGCGGTCAAGAGACCCAGTACTTC. Translation gives CASSLGQGRRGQETQYF.

CDR3: CASSMVGGGNQPQHF. CDR3 DNA: TGTGCCAGTAGTATGGTCGGGGGGGGCAATCAGCCCCAGCATTTT. The chain uses TRBV19 and TRBJ1-5, with D possibly being TRBD1 (5 bases). Per the germline V gene, CDR1 is LNHDA and CDR2 is SQIVND (reference sequence). The CDR3 sequence is 15 residues long. The ends were cut back, 3 bases at V and 2 bases at J, with 11 bases in the middle.

This clone was seen a few times. The V call is TRBV19, the J call TRBJ1-3; D gene unclear. The CDR3 spans 15 residues. Germline CDR1 LNHDA, CDR2 SQIVND (reference sequence). V was shortened by 3 bases and J by 0 bases, with 9 bases between the two germline ends. The CDR3 DNA follows: TGTGCCAGTAGTATGATCCCGGTCTCTGGAAACACCATATATTTT. Translated, it gives CASSMIPVSGNTIYF.

This chain joins TRBV5-4 and TRBJ2-2, with a tentative D call TRBD2 (6 bases). The CDR3 consists of 14 residues. The V gene lost 7 bases and the J gene lost 1 base, with 11 bases spanning the gap. CDR1 and CDR2 (germline): SGHNT, YYREEE (reference sequence). For the CDR3, the DNA is TGTGCCAGCCCGGGACTCCAGAACACCGGGGAGCTGTTTTTT. Its protein product is CASPGLQNTGELFF.

The CDR3 region is CASSPLSLGGNEQYF. Written as DNA, the CDR3 is TGTGCCAGCAGCCCGTTAAGTTTAGGAGGGAACGAGCAGTACTTC. The chain employs TRBV6-5 and TRBJ2-7; tentative D call: TRBD2 (6 bases). The germline V gene encodes CDR1 MNHEY and CDR2 SVGAGI. CDR3 length equals 15 residues. Trimming took off 6 bases at V and 5 bases at J, with 20 bases between the two ends.

The rearrangement links TRBV28 to TRBJ2-7; TRBD2 is a possible D gene (6 bases). The germline V and J ends were trimmed by 9 bases and 7 bases, with 19 bases remaining between them. This CDR3 spans 13 amino acids. Germline values: CDR1 MDHEN, CDR2 SYDVKM. In DNA form, the CDR3 reads TGTGCCAGTACCCCCGGGAGAGCCCAGGAGCAGTACTTC. This sequence encodes CASTPGRAQEQYF.

The chain uses TRBV5-1 and TRBJ2-3; 8 nucleotides match TRBD2. Trimming took 4 bases from V and 5 from J; bases not matched to a gene: 6. The CDR3 sequence is 14 residues long. The germline V gene has CDR1 SGHRS and CDR2 YFSETQ. The CDR3 sequence is CASSPGLAGDTQYF. CDR3 sequence (DNA): TGCGCCAGCAGCCCAGGACTAGCTGGAGATACGCAGTATTTT.

The chain joins TRBV9 to TRBJ2-7; D remains ambiguous. CDR1 is SGDLS and CDR2 is YYNGEE in the germline V gene. The length of the CDR3 is 14 residues. Trimming took off 4 bases at V and 2 bases at J, with 13 bases between the two ends. CDR3 sequence: CASSLARGAYEQYF. The CDR3 nucleotides are TGTGCCAGCAGCTTAGCCCGAGGTGCCTACGAGCAGTACTTC.

The rearrangement links TRBV7-2 to TRBJ2-5; a possible D gene is TRBD1 (5 bases). The CDR3 runs to 16 residues. The germline V gene encodes CDR1 SGHTA and CDR2 FQGNSA. Trimming stripped 1 base from V and 3 bases from J, with 15 bases between. The CDR3 nucleotides are TGTGCCAGCAGCTTAGATGTAGCAGGACATGAAGAGACCCAGTACTTC. Translation gives CASSLDVAGHEETQYF.

Remarks on this clone: Within the sample, other DNA sequences also encode this same CDR3. The V call is TRBV7-2, the J call TRBJ1-1, with D possibly TRBD1 on 5 matching bases. The CDR3 runs 13 residues. Germline V gene lookup returns CDR1 SGHTA and CDR2 FQGNSA. V lost 3 bases and J lost 1, with 6 bases in between. The chain's CDR3 is CASSLGQNTEAFF. The CDR3 DNA follows: TGTGCCAGCAGCTTGGGGCAGAACACTGAAGCTTTCTTT.

This clone was seen just once. The V and J genes are TRBV5-4 and TRBJ2-7, with a possible D match to TRBD2 (6 bases). Per germline, CDR1 SGHNT and CDR2 YYREEE (reference sequence). CDR3 length equals 13 residues. V was trimmed by 3 bases and J by 2 bases, leaving 9 bases between them. The CDR3 DNA is TGTGCCAGCAGCTCGGGAGTTACCTACGAGCAGTACGTC. It translates to CASSSGVTYEQYV.

This chain links TRBV25-1 with TRBJ1-5; no definite D call. CDR1 MGHDK and CDR2 SYGVNS come from the germline V gene. The CDR3 contains 13 residues. V was cut by 5 bases and J by 4 bases, with 9 bases left in between. This CDR3 is CASSKFENQPQHF. In DNA form, the CDR3 reads TGTGCCAGCAGTAAGTTCGAGAATCAGCCCCAGCATTTT.

The chain employs TRBV18 and TRBJ1-6; tentatively, D is TRBD1 (6 bases). Germline lookup yields CDR1 KGHSH and CDR2 LQKENI. This CDR3 spans 17 amino acids. V was trimmed by 4 bases and J by 7 bases, leaving 20 bases between them. The CDR3 bases are TGTGCCAGCTCACGACAATCGCTGGGACAACAAAATTCACCCCTCCACTTT. This encodes CASSRQSLGQQNSPLHF.

The chain uses TRBV7-8 and TRBJ2-7; 7 nucleotides match TRBD1. The CDR3 has 17 residues. V shed 1 base and J 2 bases; nucleotides not matched to a gene: 11. In germline, CDR1 is SGHVS, CDR2 FQNEAQ. The CDR3 DNA sequence: TGTGCCAGCAGCTTAGGGGGTACAGGGGCGAATACCTACGAGCAGTACTTC. It yields the protein CASSLGGTGANTYEQYF.

J is TRBJ1-5 and V is TRBV19, with 9 bases lining up with TRBD1. In germline, CDR1 is LNHDA, CDR2 SQIVND (reference sequence). Losses at the gene ends were 3 bases for V and 0 bases for J; bases not matched to a gene: 12. This CDR3 region has 19 residues. Written as DNA, the CDR3 is TGTGCCAGTAGTATGAGGGGACGGGACAGGGCTAATAGCAATCAGCCCCAGCATTTT. It yields the protein CASSMRGRDRANSNQPQHF.

The chain uses TRBV29-1 and TRBJ1-1; TRBD1 agrees at 8 bases. Germline V lookup: CDR1 SQVTM, CDR2 ANQGSEA. Trimming cost V 7 bases and J 7 bases; bases outside gene matches: 8. This CDR3 is built from 12 residues. The CDR3 loop is CSGRQGTDEAFF. The DNA of the CDR3 is TGCAGCGGGAGACAGGGGACGGATGAAGCTTTCTTT.

The V call is TRBV5-6, the J call TRBJ1-6; TRBD1 is a possible D gene (6 bases). V was shortened by 4 bases and J by 7 bases, with 12 bases between the two germline ends. CDR3 length: 14 residues. Germline CDR1 reads SGHDT; CDR2 reads YYEEEE. CDR3 bases: TGTGCCAGCAGCCCACAGGGATGGAATTCACCCCTCCACTTT. Translated: CASSPQGWNSPLHF.

V and J are TRBV5-4 and TRBJ2-5; tentative D call: TRBD2 (6 bases). V gave up 7 bases and J gave up 3 bases, with 10 bases separating them. Germline assignment: CDR1 SGHNT and CDR2 YYREEE (reference sequence). The CDR3 spans 12 residues. Here the CDR3 DNA reads TGTGCCAGCCACGGGGAGGAAGAGACCCAGTACTTC. Residues: CASHGEEETQYF.

The CDR3 DNA sequence: TGCGCCAGCAGTTCCGGGACAGGGAGTTCGGACGAGCAGTTCTTC. Residues: CASSSGTGSSDEQFF. The chain combines TRBV5-1 with TRBJ2-1, with 9 bases matching TRBD1. The CDR3 runs to 15 residues. Unmatched junction bases numbered 13, after V lost 5 bases and J lost 10 bases. Germline V gives CDR1 SGHRS, CDR2 YFSETQ.

The chain uses TRBV2 and TRBJ1-2; TRBD1 matches 9 bases. CDR1 and CDR2 from the germline V gene are SNHLY and FYNNEI. The CDR3 consists of 19 residues. The ends lost 6 bases at V and 4 bases at J; junction bases unmatched: 21. The DNA of the CDR3 is TGTGCCAGCAGGATCATAAAAACAGGGGGCGACAGGTCTATCTATGGCTACACCTTC. This sequence encodes CASRIIKTGGDRSIYGYTF.